This T cell receptor (beta chain) derives from a study of T cells in Graves' hyperthyroidism and ophthalmopathy (dated by TCRdb to between 2018 and 2021). Background for the entire study: Peripheral blood samples were taken at initial diagnosis, before any treatment was given. A discovery cohort of about a hundred patients, approximately 45 with Graves' ophthalmopathy and 55 to 60 with stable Graves' hyperthyroidism, was used to find distinguishing TCR V-J signatures. Prospective prediction of ophthalmopathy was tested in an independent validation cohort of fewer than 20 hyperthyroidism patients and 17 patients who later progressed to ophthalmopathy. For training and testing, the 80 to 100 patients in the discovery cohort were randomly divided in a 7:3 ratio. In addition, the study compared T-cell repertoires in thyroid tissue and in blood from several Graves' hyperthyroidism patients. After blood sampling, hyperthyroidism patients were treated with methimazole at a starting dose of 30 mg daily, and ophthalmopathy patients were treated with high-dose intravenous methylprednisolone. The paper describes TCR Vbeta CDR3 sequencing of around 130 peripheral blood samples, made up of fewer than 50 ophthalmopathy patients, approximately 76 hyperthyroidism patients and about 17 progressor patients. Overall study outcomes, separate from this receptor: Most expanded thyroid clonotypes (frequency above 0.001) were also detected in blood, a finding suggesting that blood repertoires may reflect thyroid immune responses. In validation, the model predicted progression to ophthalmopathy a median of about 6.8 months before onset, with roughly 68% sensitivity and more than 72% specificity. Sample size was not statistically predetermined, and investigators were not blinded to group allocation. Ophthalmopathy was separated from stable hyperthyroidism by a 13 V-J signature model, with approximately 86% sensitivity and about 81% specificity obtained in cross-validation and 80%/75% obtained in testing.

A patient counted as having stable Graves' hyperthyroidism if no progression to ophthalmopathy occurred over 18 months of follow-up. The hyperthyroidism patients were between 18 and 65 years old and newly diagnosed, with a disease duration of less than 2 months. Patients with uncontrolled infections, other autoimmune diseases, pregnancy or lactation were excluded. Clinical symptoms, serum thyroxine and TRAb, thyroid ultrasound, and orbital computed tomography formed the basis for the diagnoses. Ficoll-Paque density gradient centrifugation was used to isolate PBMCs from about 10 ml of fresh peripheral blood. Total RNA was extracted using Trizol reagent, and RNA quality was assessed on an Agilent 2100 Bioanalyzer. TCR beta CDR3 regions were amplified from RNA transcripts. For the first round of RT-PCR on the TCR CDR3, the HTBI primer set was used together with the Qiagen OneStep RT-PCR kit. Libraries were constructed in a second round of multiplex PCR, after which size selection and purification were carried out. The libraries were sequenced on an Illumina HiSeq2000 using paired-end 100 bp reads. Per the original workflow: Raw data were processed with SOAPnuke, discarding reads with adapters, uncalled bases, mean Phred below 15, or no exact constant-primer or identifier match. COPE v1.2.5 was used to merge high-quality paired reads, and clonotypes were defined as unique nucleotide sequences. Clonotypes were aligned to IMGT TRBV, TRBD and TRBJ reference segments using MiTCR v1.1. Only V-J combinations with frequency above 0.0001, covering 98% to 99.2% of repertoires, were analysed. The TCS score was defined as the ratio of F50 (clonal expansion) to E x V (chaos), calculated using BLOSUM62-based TCRdist between CDR3 peptides within each V-J. Welch's t-statistics and random forest reduced just over 500 V-J features to under 15, which were used in a naive Bayes classifier (R e1071). TCRdb reprocessing: public reads trimmed at Q25 with fastp, clones called with MiXCR, in-frame beta chains kept. All rows with the same CDR3 protein become a single entry with the most common DNA and genes. TCRdb's processing, not the authors', yielded these V and J calls. For this sample there are more than 650,000 distinct CDR3 sequences; around 13% appear just once. Approximately 10% of the sample comes from the top ten.

CDR1 is given as SGHTA and CDR2 as FQGNSA, both from the germline V gene. The CDR3 holds 13 amino acids from the cysteine to the phenylalanine. Only the CDR3 portion is preserved as DNA: 39 bases, with reading frame beginning at the first base. V is cut by 5 bases and J by 5 bases, and the space between the germline ends is 12 bases. This clonotype was counted at least ten times. Its antigen is unknown. It has no much larger one-base neighbor in the sample; base qualities were not kept. The origin of this receptor is a young woman with Graves' hyperthyroidism. In this chain, TRBV7-2 is recombined with TRBJ2-5, and TRBD2 may be the D gene, going by 5 matching bases. Material: blood. The CDR3 here reads CASSRRGKETQYF. The DNA is as follows: TGTGCCAGCAGCCGTCGGGGAAAGGAGACCCAGTACTTC.